The 32 T cell receptor beta chains in this list originate from one sample, sequenced in a study of OX40 agonist ivuxolimab in advanced cancers. Libraries were prepared by immunoSEQ multiplex PCR; TCRdb keeps only in-frame clonotypes and omits some of them. This sample has some 76,000 clones, with roughly 84% found just once. The starting material was CD4+ or CD8+ T cells sorted from blood, obtained in a trial of the OX40 agonist ivuxolimab. The source of these receptors is an adult with an advanced solid tumor such as melanoma, head and neck, liver or kidney cancer.

The chain is built from TRBV28 and TRBJ2-3; no clear D gene. The CDR3 is made up of 13 amino acids. Trimming took 5 bases from V and 0 from J, leaving 6 bases between them. Germline CDR1 reads MDHEN; CDR2 reads SYDVKM. CDR3 bases: TGTGCCAGCAGTATCCAAAGCACAGATACGCAGTATTTT. The encoded protein is CASSIQSTDTQYF.

The V call is TRBV6-5, the J call TRBJ1-1; maybe TRBD1 (5 bases). The CDR3 runs 15 residues. The germline gives CDR1 MNHEY, CDR2 SVGAGI. Deletions cut 8 bases from V and 1 base from J, with 17 bases between. The DNA for the CDR3 is TGTGCCAGCGGGGAGGCCGGGGCAGAGAACACTGAAGCTTTCTTT. It is translated as CASGEAGAENTEAFF.

The chain couples TRBV7-2 to TRBJ1-3; D not certain. The CDR3 has 12 amino acids. Germline V gives CDR1 SGHTA, CDR2 FQGNSA. Deletions cut 6 bases from V and 3 bases from J, with 6 bases between. CDR3 protein: CASSKGGNTIYF. In DNA, the CDR3 is TGTGCCAGCAGTAAGGGTGGAAACACCATATATTTT.

This sequence joins TRBV27 and TRBJ1-5; perhaps TRBD1 as D (6 bases). Germline CDR1 and CDR2: MNHEY and SMNVEV (reference sequence). CDR3 size: 14 residues. V lost 7 bases, J lost 5 bases, and 15 bases lay in between. This chain's CDR3 is CASTDLGGDQPQHF. CDR3 DNA sequence: TGTGCCAGCACTGATCTAGGGGGGGATCAGCCCCAGCATTTT.

The rearrangement joins TRBV6-6 to TRBJ1-4; no reliable D call. The germline V and J ends were trimmed by 6 bases and 2 bases, with 1 base remaining between them. CDR1 MNHNY and CDR2 SVGAGI come from the germline V gene (reference sequence). The CDR3 is 11 residues long. The CDR3 here is CASSTNEKLFF. The CDR3 DNA sequence: TGTGCCAGCAGCACTAATGAAAAACTGTTTTTT.

V and J are TRBV5-1 and TRBJ2-7, with 9 nucleotides matching TRBD1. In germline, CDR1 is SGHRS, CDR2 YFSETQ. V dropped 0 bases and J dropped 4; count of bases not matched to a gene: 14. The CDR3 is 18 residues long. CDR3: CASSLGRDRVELGYEQYF. The CDR3 DNA reads as TGCGCCAGCAGCTTGGGCCGGGACAGGGTGGAGTTGGGGTACGAGCAGTACTTC. Looking up the rest from reference TRBV5-1 and TRBJ2-7 gives the full variable domain: KAGVTQTPRYLIKTRGQQVTLSCSPISGHRSVSWYQQTPGQGLQFLFEYFSETQRNKGNFPGRFSGRQFSNSRSEMNVSTLELGDSALYLCASSLGRDRVELGYEQYFGPGTRLTVT.

The chain has TRBV5-1 and TRBJ1-4, with unresolved D. The V end lost 2 bases, the J end lost 4 bases, and 6 bases lay between the germline ends. The CDR3 is 13 residues long. The germline CDR1 and CDR2 sequences are SGHRS and YFSETQ. The CDR3 loop reads CASSFQLNEKLFF. The CDR3 coding sequence is TGCGCCAGCAGCTTCCAGCTTAATGAAAAACTGTTTTTT.

The V and J genes are TRBV18 and TRBJ2-1, with 11 bases that match TRBD2. The CDR3 extends over 15 amino acids. Germline CDR1 KGHSH, CDR2 LQKENI. The V segment lost 3 bases and the J segment 9 bases; nucleotides outside the gene matches: 7. CDR3: CASSPGTSGGSEQFF. The CDR3 bases are TGTGCCAGCTCACCCGGGACTAGCGGAGGGAGTGAGCAGTTCTTC. Based on the CDR3 plus reference TRBV18 and TRBJ2-1, the full variable domain is NAGVMQNPRHLVRRRGQEARLRCSPMKGHSHVYWYRQLPEEGLKFMVYLQKENIIDESGMPKERFSAEFPKEGPSILRIQQVVRGDSAAYFCASSPGTSGGSEQFFGPGTRLTVL.

This clone was recorded once. CDR3 in amino acids: CASSLFSGQGSYGYTF. The CDR3 DNA reads TGTGCCAGCAGCTTGTTTTCGGGACAGGGGTCCTATGGCTACACCTTC. The V gene is TRBV5-8, the J gene TRBJ1-2; TRBD1 aligns across 10 bases. V lost 1 base, J lost 4 bases, and 7 bases stayed unmatched. Germline loops: CDR1 SGHTS, CDR2 YDEGEE. This CDR3 is built from 16 residues.

The chain has TRBV9 and TRBJ2-3; TRBD1 matches 9 bases. Germline assignment: CDR1 SGDLS and CDR2 YYNGEE. V shed 3 bases and J 1 base; nucleotides not matched to a gene: 0. This CDR3 region has 14 residues. In DNA form, the CDR3 reads TGTGCCAGCAGCGACAGGGGGCGCACAGATACGCAGTATTTT. It yields the protein CASSDRGRTDTQYF.

The chain has TRBV9 and TRBJ2-1; 7 bases are a match to TRBD2. Germline V gives CDR1 SGDLS, CDR2 YYNGEE. V trimming: 0 bases; J trimming: 2 bases; junction bases outside the gene matches: 5. This CDR3 has 16 residues. The DNA for the CDR3 is TGTGCCAGCAGCGTAGAAGGGAGCGGGGCCTACAATGAGCAGTTCTTC. Amino acids: CASSVEGSGAYNEQFF. Drawing the rest from reference TRBV9 and TRBJ2-1, the complete variable domain is DSGVTQTPKHLITATGQRVTLRCSPRSGDLSVYWYQQSLDQGLQFLIQYYNGEERAKGNILERFSAQQFPDLHSELNLSSLELGDSALYFCASSVEGSGAYNEQFFGPGTRLTVL.

This clone turned up a few times. The chain recombines TRBV28 with TRBJ2-7; D ambiguous. Germline V gene sequence: CDR1 MDHEN, CDR2 SYDVKM. Trimming pared 5 bases from V and 3 bases from J, leaving 2 bases between. This CDR3 has 10 amino acids. DNA for the CDR3: TGTGCCAGCAGTCACTACGAGCAGTACTTC. As protein: CASSHYEQYF.

Of note for this clone: Different DNA sequences within this sample yield the same CDR3. The chain links TRBV30 to TRBJ1-2, with D unresolved. V gave up 0 bases and J gave up 3 bases, with 5 bases separating them. The CDR3 spans 12 residues. Germline V lookup: CDR1 GTSNPN, CDR2 SVGIG (reference sequence). The CDR3 here is CAWSVRYYGYTF. The CDR3 nucleotides are TGTGCCTGGAGTGTCAGATACTATGGCTACACCTTC.

This clone came up once. This chain uses TRBV6-1 with TRBJ2-7; no definite D call. Germline V gene lookup returns CDR1 MNHNS and CDR2 SASEGT. This CDR3 has 12 residues. V lost 2 bases to trimming and J lost 4 bases, with 6 bases between them. The CDR3 DNA reads TGTGCCAGCAGTGAACAGATTTACGAGCAGTACTTC. Amino acid sequence: CASSEQIYEQYF.

The chain uses TRBV4-2 and TRBJ2-3; TRBD1 aligns across 12 bases. This CDR3 has 14 residues. The germline V gene encodes CDR1 LGHNA and CDR2 YNFKEQ. The ends lost 6 bases at V and 6 bases at J; junction bases unmatched: 4. The CDR3 sequence: CASRRDRGQDTQYF. Here the CDR3 DNA reads TGTGCCAGCAGACGGGACAGGGGGCAGGATACGCAGTATTTT.

This clone has a handful of counts. The CDR3 DNA reads TGTGCCAGCAGCTTGGCCGGCTTCCAAGAGACCCAGTACTTC. Protein: CASSLAGFQETQYF. V gene TRBV5-4 combines with J gene TRBJ2-5; no definite D call. The germline V gene has CDR1 SGHNT and CDR2 YYREEE (reference sequence). V lost 0 bases and J 1 base, leaving 7 bases between the germline ends. This CDR3 is 14 amino acids long.

This clone was observed a single time. CDR3 sequence (DNA): TGCGCCAGCAGCTTAGAGAGAGGGATCGGGGAGTACTTC. It is translated as CASSLERGIGEYF. The genes are TRBV5-1 and TRBJ2-7; tentatively, D is TRBD2 (5 bases). CDR3 length: 13 residues. Germline V gene data show CDR1 as SGHRS and CDR2 as YFSETQ. Trimming pared 2 bases from V and 11 bases from J, leaving 17 bases between.

J is TRBJ2-7 and V is TRBV7-2; D ambiguous. The CDR3 runs to 13 residues. V was cut by 5 bases and J by 4 bases, with 12 bases left in between. The V gene's germline CDR1 is SGHTA and CDR2 FQGNSA. The CDR3 region is CASSPLTRYEQYF. CDR3 sequence (DNA): TGTGCCAGCAGCCCGCTTACTCGATACGAGCAGTACTTC.

The chain recombines TRBV19 with TRBJ1-2; D call uncertain. The germline CDR1 and CDR2 sequences are LNHDA and SQIVND (reference sequence). This CDR3 is built from 15 residues. The ends were cut back, 3 bases at V and 3 bases at J, with 14 bases in the middle. The CDR3 DNA reads as TGTGCCAGTAGTATTAGAGCAGAGAAATACTATGGCTACACCTTC. This sequence encodes CASSIRAEKYYGYTF.

V gene TRBV11-2 combines with J gene TRBJ1-1; D is unclear. The V end was cut by 1 base, the J end by 6 bases, with 6 bases between. The germline gives CDR1 SGHAT, CDR2 FQNNGV. This CDR3 is 12 amino acids long. The CDR3 region has the DNA TGTGCCAGCAGCTTAGTCCAAGCTGAAGCTTTCTTT. Its translation is CASSLVQAEAFF.

The chain links TRBV27 to TRBJ1-1, with D perhaps TRBD1 (6 bases). CDR1 is MNHEY, CDR2 SMNVEV, per germline (reference sequence). Between the trimmed V and J ends, which lost 4 bases and 5 bases, there was a span of 11 bases. CDR3 length: 13 amino acids. CDR3 sequence: CASSSGVSTEAFF. CDR3 in DNA: TGTGCCAGCAGTTCAGGGGTTAGTACTGAAGCTTTCTTT.

This clone was seen a single time. The V call is TRBV18, the J call TRBJ2-7; D is uncertain. Looked up from germline, CDR1 is KGHSH and CDR2 is LQKENI. V shed 3 bases and J shed 0 bases, with 6 bases lying between them. The CDR3 has 13 amino acids. CDR3 DNA: TGTGCCAGCTCACCTAGATCCTCCTACGAGCAGTACTTC. Encoded protein: CASSPRSSYEQYF. The full variable domain, in which reference TRBV18 and TRBJ2-7 provide the parts outside the CDR3, is NAGVMQNPRHLVRRRGQEARLRCSPMKGHSHVYWYRQLPEEGLKFMVYLQKENIIDESGMPKERFSAEFPKEGPSILRIQQVVRGDSAAYFCASSPRSSYEQYFGPGTRLTVT.

The V gene is TRBV6-5, the J gene TRBJ2-7, with no clear D. Per germline, CDR1 MNHEY and CDR2 SVGAGI. The CDR3 has 14 residues. The V end lost 0 bases, the J end lost 5 bases, and 11 bases lay between the germline ends. The CDR3 DNA follows: TGTGCCAGCAGTTACTCGATTCAAACCCACGAGCAGTACTTC. Its translation is CASSYSIQTHEQYF.

This CDR3 is CASSLTGSTDTQYF. The CDR3 DNA sequence: TGTGCCAGCAGCTTAACAGGCTCAACAGATACGCAGTATTTT. V is TRBV7-3 and J is TRBJ2-3; no clear D gene. CDR1 and CDR2 from the germline V gene are SGHTA and FQGTGA. The CDR3 has 14 residues. With 0 bases removed from V and 3 bases from J, the gap between germline ends came to 7 bases.

The chain is built from TRBV11-2 and TRBJ2-7, with D possibly being TRBD2 (6 bases). V was pared by 1 base and J by 0 bases, with 10 bases between. CDR3 length: 15 residues. CDR1 is SGHAT, CDR2 FQNNGV, per germline. In DNA form, the CDR3 reads TGTGCCAGCAGCTTAGTGCGGGGACTCTCCTACGAGCAGTACTTC. Encoded protein: CASSLVRGLSYEQYF.

The chain couples TRBV19 to TRBJ2-3; D gene unclear. The CDR3 extends over 13 amino acids. V shed 6 bases and J shed 1 base, with 8 bases lying between them. The V gene's germline CDR1 is LNHDA and CDR2 SQIVND (reference sequence). The CDR3 DNA sequence: TGTGCCAGTAGAACACCCGGCACAGATACGCAGTATTTT. Amino acids: CASRTPGTDTQYF.

The V gene is TRBV12-5, the J gene TRBJ2-5; no clear D gene. The CDR3 has 12 amino acids. Per germline, CDR1 LGHNT and CDR2 FRNRAP. The germline V and J ends were trimmed by 6 bases and 4 bases, with 9 bases remaining between them. CDR3 amino acids: CASGDRAETQYF. The DNA of the CDR3 is TGTGCTAGTGGGGATAGGGCAGAGACCCAGTACTTC.

V and J are TRBV11-2 and TRBJ2-1; 10 bases line up with TRBD2. This CDR3 contains 18 residues. Germline CDR1 and CDR2: SGHAT and FQNNGV. The J segment lost 5 bases and the V segment lost 1 base, leaving 11 bases of the junction unmatched. CDR3 DNA: TGTGCCAGCAGCTTAGGGCGCCTACAAGCGGGAGGGCACAATGAGCAGTTCTTC. Translation gives CASSLGRLQAGGHNEQFF.

Notes on this clone: Germline is not matched at one junction end, which may reflect a read error. This sequence joins TRBV7-7 and TRBJ2-5; D is possibly TRBD1 or TRBD2 (5 bases each). Germline CDR1 SSHAT, CDR2 FNYEAQ (reference sequence). CDR3 length: 14 residues. The CDR3 DNA is TGTGCTAGCAGCCCGAACACGGGTGGGGGGACCCAGTACTTC. It specifies CASSPNTGGGTQYF.

The J gene is TRBJ1-1, the V gene TRBV7-6; no firm D call. V was pared by 5 bases and J by 0 bases, with 4 bases between. There are 12 residues in the CDR3. The germline V gene has CDR1 SGHVS and CDR2 FNYEAQ. CDR3 sequence reads: CASSPLNTEAFF. The CDR3 bases are TGTGCCAGCAGCCCCCTGAACACTGAAGCTTTCTTT. Full variable domain (missing parts from reference TRBV7-6 and TRBJ1-1): GAGVSQSPRYKVTKRGQDVALRCDPISGHVSLYWYRQALGQGPEFLTYFNYEAQQDKSGLPNDRFSAERPEGSISTLTIQRTEQRDSAMYRCASSPLNTEAFFGQGTRLTVV.

This chain joins TRBV11-3 and TRBJ2-5; D is possibly TRBD2 (5 bases). The germline V and J ends were trimmed by 1 base and 3 bases, with 15 bases remaining between them. Germline lookup yields CDR1 SGHNT and CDR2 YENEEA. This CDR3 region has 16 residues. CDR3 sequence (DNA): TGTGCCAGCAGCTTAGGCGGGTCCCTCTCGGAAGAGACCCAGTACTTC. This translates into CASSLGGSLSEETQYF.

The rearrangement uses TRBV5-6 and TRBJ2-7; D remains ambiguous. The CDR3 loop spans 14 amino acids. The ends were cut back, 1 base at V and 0 bases at J, with 8 bases in the middle. In germline, CDR1 is SGHDT, CDR2 YYEEEE. For the CDR3, the DNA is TGTGCCAGCAGCTTGATAGCAGTCTCCTACGAGCAGTACTTC. Translating it yields CASSLIAVSYEQYF.